This record looks at one T cell receptor beta chain sequence and its context. Its specificity is not known. These data are taken from a study of T-cell reconstitution after alpha-beta-depleted transplantation in children. Study-level points and caveats: TCRbeta diversity was high at day 60 in some patients (a result of surviving recipient T cells and thymic progenitors).

The V end was cut by 5 bases, the J end by 8 bases, with 16 bases between. Germline-derived CDR1 and CDR2 are DFQATT and SNEGSKA (reference sequence). This CDR3 is 13 amino acids long. Unique molecular identifiers tagged the TCRbeta library. TCRdb itself ran the PCR reads through MiXCR, one entry per CDR3 protein. The table has about 600,000 distinct CDR3 sequences, 20% to 25% seen once; the top ten hold 12% to 15%. The chain employs TRBV20-1 and TRBJ2-1; no definite D call. This TCR was recovered from a boy under two years old who had a stem cell transplant for acute myeloid leukemia, so the T cells may come from the graft donor. The material was PBMCs, mostly from graft donor cells, obtained 360 days after TCRalphabeta/CD19-depleted stem cell transplant. This CDR3 reads CSALGPHNDEQFF. The DNA of the CDR3 is TGCAGTGCTCTCGGCCCGCATAACGATGAGCAGTTCTTC.